The 20 T cell receptor beta chains below come from one sample, sequenced in a study of blood T cell repertoires in COVID-19. Measured with immunoSEQ multiplex PCR; TCRdb has only the in-frame clones, and not every one. The sample records almost 95,000 clones, around 67% being singletons. The sequenced sample was peripheral blood. These receptors were collected from a woman in her fifties or sixties in a cohort sampled during active or convalescent COVID-19.

The chain joins TRBV5-8 to TRBJ1-2; the D is unclear. Per the germline V gene, CDR1 is SGHTS and CDR2 is YDEGEE. V was pared by 4 bases and J by 3 bases, with 19 bases between. The CDR3 has 16 residues. For the CDR3, the DNA is TGTGCCAGCAGCCTCTGGACCGGGAAAAGGGACTATGGCTACACCTTC. This translates into CASSLWTGKRDYGYTF.

This chain uses TRBV23-1 with TRBJ1-2; D unresolved. TRBV23-1 is an ORF for which the function is uncertain. The V gene lost 3 bases and the J gene lost 7 bases, with 18 bases spanning the gap. The CDR3 consists of 15 residues. This chain's CDR3 is CASSHPRRDHPGYTF. The CDR3 nucleotides read TGCGCCAGCAGTCATCCACGCCGGGATCACCCTGGCTACACCTTC.

This clone was counted only a few times. The chain employs TRBV7-6 and TRBJ2-7; the D gene is possibly TRBD2 (6 bases). CDR3 length: 14 residues. CDR1 is SGHVS and CDR2 is FNYEAQ in the germline V gene. Trimming removed 1 base from V and 2 bases from J, with 9 bases in between. CDR3 residues: CASSLGTTTYEQYF. CDR3 nucleotides: TGTGCCAGCAGCTTAGGGACTACTACCTACGAGCAGTACTTC.

The chain employs TRBV3-1 (or the pseudogene TRBV3-2) and TRBJ1-3; D is perhaps TRBD1 (5 bases). There are 20 residues in the CDR3. V lost 1 base and J 0 bases, leaving 22 bases between the germline ends. From germline, CDR1 is LGHDT and CDR2 YNNKEL (reference sequence). The CDR3 nucleotides are TGTGCCAGCAGCCAAGGGGGCGGGGACTTTTCTTCGAGCTCTGGAAACACCATATATTTT. Its protein is CASSQGGGDFSSSSGNTIYF.

This clone was seen more than once but under ten times. This chain joins TRBV27 and TRBJ2-1; 9 bases match TRBD2. CDR3 size: 18 residues. Germline values: CDR1 MNHEY, CDR2 SMNVEV (reference sequence). J gave up 4 bases and V 5 bases, and 15 bases lay outside the gene matches. The CDR3 is CASSTLGKFAGGYNEQFF. CDR3 nucleotides: TGTGCCAGCAGTACCCTCGGGAAGTTTGCGGGGGGGTACAATGAGCAGTTCTTC.

The V and J genes are TRBV3-1 (or the pseudogene TRBV3-2) and TRBJ1-5; D perhaps matches TRBD1 (6 bases). CDR3 size: 15 residues. Trimming shortened V by 1 base and J by 7 bases, and 14 bases separated the two germline ends. The germline gives CDR1 LGHDT, CDR2 YNNKEL (reference sequence). The CDR3 loop is CASSQGSGGWQPQHF. The DNA for the CDR3 is TGTGCCAGCAGCCAAGGAAGTGGGGGCTGGCAGCCCCAGCATTTT.

Notes on this clone: Mismatch with germline at one junction end may stem from a read error. The genes are TRBV19 and TRBJ2-1; 11 bases are shared with TRBD2. The CDR3 has 15 residues. Germline CDR1 reads LNHDA; CDR2 reads SQIVND (reference sequence). For the CDR3, the DNA is TGTGCCAGTAATATAGCGGGGGGGCGGTACAATGAGCAGTTCTTC. It specifies CASNIAGGRYNEQFF.

In its sample, this clone was seen a few times. The CDR3 sequence: CASSKDRASYNEQFF. DNA for the CDR3: TGTGCCAGCAGCAAGGACAGAGCTTCCTACAATGAGCAGTTCTTC. The chain combines TRBV5-4 with TRBJ2-1; TRBD1 might be the D (6 bases). Trimming stripped 4 bases from V and 1 base from J, with 12 bases between. Germline V lookup: CDR1 SGHNT, CDR2 YYREEE (reference sequence). The CDR3 contains 15 residues.

V and J are TRBV4-2 and TRBJ2-1; TRBD2 matches at 10 bases. This CDR3 spans 18 amino acids. The J segment lost 0 bases and the V segment lost 2 bases, leaving 7 bases of the junction unmatched. CDR1 is LGHNA and CDR2 is YNFKEQ in the germline V gene. The CDR3 loop is CASSQSSGGAGSYNEQFF. As DNA, the CDR3 is TGTGCCAGCAGCCAATCAAGCGGGGGGGCAGGCTCCTACAATGAGCAGTTCTTC.

This chain connects TRBV4-1 to TRBJ1-2, with 9 bases fitting TRBD1. CDR1 is MGHRA and CDR2 is YSYEKL in the germline V gene. The junction had 8 bases not matched to a gene; V was cut back by 0 bases and J by 6 bases. The CDR3 totals 16 residues. Here the CDR3 reads CASSQDNGQGINGYTF. DNA of the CDR3: TGCGCCAGCAGCCAAGATAACGGACAGGGGATAAATGGCTACACCTTC.

V usage is TRBV21-1 and J usage is TRBJ2-3; no check of the table's D call, TRBD2, against the DNA was made. TRBV21-1 is described as a pseudogene. The CDR3 consists of 17 residues. For the CDR3, the DNA is TGTGCCAGCAGCATTGGACTAGCGGGGGGGCCTTCAGATACGCAGTATTTT. This gives the protein CASSIGLAGGPSDTQYF.

V is TRBV2 and J is TRBJ1-1; 7 nucleotides align to TRBD1. Germline CDR1 SNHLY, CDR2 FYNNEI. Germline trimming cut 5 bases from V and 3 bases from J; bases unmatched to any gene: 6. The CDR3 spans 14 residues. The CDR3 protein is CASSQGQQYTEAFF. The DNA for the CDR3 is TGTGCCAGCAGTCAGGGACAGCAATACACTGAAGCTTTCTTT.

This chain uses TRBV30 with TRBJ1-2; D ambiguous. This CDR3 comprises 17 residues. The germline V gene encodes CDR1 GTSNPN and CDR2 SVGIG (reference sequence). V was trimmed by 4 bases and J by 3 bases, leaving 24 bases between them. The CDR3 DNA is TGTGCCTGGATCACCGGGAGTTACTCGGACGGACACTATGGCTACACCTTC. It specifies CAWITGSYSDGHYGYTF.

This clone occurred a few times. The CDR3 sequence is CASSVWGDTGELFF. The CDR3, as DNA: TGTGCCAGCAGCGTGTGGGGGGACACCGGGGAGCTGTTTTTT. V usage is TRBV9 and J usage is TRBJ2-2, with a weak D call TRBD2 (6 bases). The germline gives CDR1 SGDLS, CDR2 YYNGEE. The V end lost 2 bases, the J end lost 3 bases, and 8 bases lay between the germline ends. CDR3 size: 14 residues.

This clone was recorded at least ten times. This chain connects TRBV2 to TRBJ2-4, with TRBD1 as a possible D gene (6 bases). Trimming took off 4 bases at V and 0 bases at J, with 13 bases between the two ends. This CDR3 contains 16 residues. CDR1 SNHLY and CDR2 FYNNEI come from the germline V gene. Here the CDR3 DNA reads TGTGCCAGCAGTGGAAGAGGACAGCTAGCCAAAAACATTCAGTACTTC. Translating gives CASSGRGQLAKNIQYF.

The chain has TRBV23-1 and TRBJ1-1; no clear D. TRBV23-1 is given ORF status, its function remaining uncertain. This CDR3 contains 15 residues. With 0 bases removed from V and 3 bases from J, the gap between germline ends came to 11 bases. The CDR3 nucleotides read TGCGCCAGCAGTCAATCGGGAGGCGCCGACACTGAAGCTTTCTTT. Amino acid sequence: CASSQSGGADTEAFF.

The chain carries TRBV2 and TRBJ2-2, with D maybe TRBD1 (5 bases). Trimming took off 7 bases at V and 7 bases at J, with 16 bases between the two ends. The CDR3 runs to 14 residues. Germline V lookup: CDR1 SNHLY, CDR2 FYNNEI. In DNA, the CDR3 is TGTGCCAGCATCATGGCAGGGTCGGTCGGGGAGCTGTTTTTT. As protein: CASIMAGSVGELFF.

V is TRBV6-2 or TRBV6-3 and J is TRBJ1-2; D is perhaps TRBD1 (6 bases). Germline V gives CDR1 MNHEY, CDR2 SVGEGT. The CDR3 extends over 15 amino acids. Trimming stripped 6 bases from V and 2 bases from J, with 16 bases between. CDR3 nucleotide sequence: TGTGCCAGCAGCAACCAAATAGGACAGAACTATGGCTACACCTTC. Its protein product is CASSNQIGQNYGYTF.

Written as DNA, the CDR3 is TGTGCCAGCAGTGAGTGGGAGGGGGCCAAAAACATTCAGTACTTC. It specifies CASSEWEGAKNIQYF. The chain joins TRBV2 to TRBJ2-4, with 7 bases aligning to TRBD2. V shed 3 bases, J shed 1 base, and the junction held 3 bases outside the gene matches. The CDR3 has 15 amino acids. Germline V gives CDR1 SNHLY, CDR2 FYNNEI.

V gene TRBV3-1 (or the pseudogene TRBV3-2) combines with J gene TRBJ2-2; D is undetermined. V lost 1 base and J 4 bases, leaving 4 bases between the germline ends. CDR3 size: 13 residues. In germline, CDR1 is LGHDT, CDR2 YNNKEL (reference sequence). For the CDR3, the DNA is TGTGCCAGCAGCCAAGTCAGCACCGGGGAGCTGTTTTTT. Residues: CASSQVSTGELFF.